The 11 T cell receptor beta chains reported below all come from one sample, sequenced in a study of neoadjuvant anti-PD-1 for oral cavity cancer. The time point here: after neoadjuvant nivolumab, at surgical resection. Assay used: immunoSEQ multiplex PCR; TCRdb lists only in-frame clones, some missing. Of nearly 15,000 clones in the sample, around 34% were seen once. The material sequenced was tumor tissue, taken after nivolumab (anti-PD-1) treatment. The receptor source for this set is a person between 40 and 85 years old with oral cavity squamous cell carcinoma.

The chain has TRBV4-1 and TRBJ1-1, with 10 bases matching TRBD1. V lost 5 bases, J lost 5 bases, and 11 bases stayed unmatched. CDR1 is MGHRA and CDR2 is YSYEKL in the germline V gene. The CDR3 is 16 residues long. Here the CDR3 reads CASSNRDRGSLTEAFF. CDR3 bases: TGCGCCAGCAGCAACCGGGACAGGGGCTCTCTAACTGAAGCTTTCTTT.

This clone was seen only a few times. This chain joins TRBV9 and TRBJ1-2; TRBD1 is a possible D gene (5 bases). The germline V and J ends were trimmed by 3 bases and 0 bases, with 12 bases remaining between them. This CDR3 spans 15 amino acids. Germline V gene data show CDR1 as SGDLS and CDR2 as YYNGEE. The CDR3 DNA sequence: TGTGCCAGCAGCGAAGGGGCGGCTACTAACTATGGCTACACCTTC. Translation gives CASSEGAATNYGYTF. Variable domain in full (rest from reference TRBV9 and TRBJ1-2): DSGVTQTPKHLITATGQRVTLRCSPRSGDLSVYWYQQSLDQGLQFLIQYYNGEERAKGNILERFSAQQFPDLHSELNLSSLELGDSALYFCASSEGAATNYGYTFGSGTRLTVV.

This clone was observed a handful of times. The same CDR3 is also encoded by other DNA sequences in this sample. V is TRBV13 and J is TRBJ1-5, with no clear D. Germline CDR1 and CDR2: PRHDT and FYEKMQ (reference sequence). Between the trimmed V and J ends, which lost 0 bases and 5 bases, there was a span of 5 bases. This CDR3 contains 13 residues. This CDR3 reads CASSLGRDQPQHF. CDR3 DNA: TGTGCCAGCAGCTTAGGCCGGGATCAGCCCCAGCATTTT.

This CDR3 reads CASRRDRGRETQYF. CDR3 sequence (DNA): TGTGCCAGCAGGCGGGACAGGGGGCGAGAGACCCAGTACTTC. The chain combines TRBV6-1 with TRBJ2-5, with 12 bases aligning to TRBD1. CDR3 length equals 14 residues. The junction had 3 bases not matched to a gene; V was cut back by 6 bases and J by 4 bases. Germline V lookup: CDR1 MNHNS, CDR2 SASEGT.

The genes are TRBV27 and TRBJ2-2, with TRBD2 as a possible D gene (6 bases). CDR1 MNHEY and CDR2 SMNVEV come from the germline V gene (reference sequence). This CDR3 has 17 amino acids. V lost 4 bases, J lost 4 bases, and 19 bases lay in between. The CDR3 coding sequence is TGTGCCAGCAGTTCCGTCCTCGGGGGTCCGGGCACCGGGGAGCTGTTTTTT. Amino acid sequence: CASSSVLGGPGTGELFF.

This clone was counted many times. The rearrangement links TRBV6-6 to TRBJ1-2; 12 bases agree with TRBD1. This CDR3 region has 14 residues. CDR1 and CDR2 (germline): MNHNY, SVGAGI (reference sequence). V gave up 7 bases and J gave up 4 bases; unmatched junction bases: 4. The CDR3 region is CASKPGQGAYGYTF. CDR3 bases: TGTGCCAGCAAGCCGGGACAGGGGGCCTATGGCTACACCTTC.

V usage is TRBV7-3 and J usage is TRBJ2-2; a weak D match, TRBD2 (6 bases). The germline V gene has CDR1 SGHTA and CDR2 FQGTGA. The CDR3 has 14 residues. V dropped 4 bases and J dropped 1 base, with 7 bases sitting between them. DNA for the CDR3: TGTGCCAGCAGCTACGGGAGGAACACCGGGGAGCTGTTTTTT. The encoded protein is CASSYGRNTGELFF.

The chain recombines TRBV27 with TRBJ2-1; D not certain. CDR3 size: 12 residues. Germline values: CDR1 MNHEY, CDR2 SMNVEV (reference sequence). V was cut by 1 base and J by 6 bases, with 4 bases left in between. The CDR3 region has the DNA TGTGCCAGCAGTTTATTTGGCAATGAGCAGTTCTTC. Translated: CASSLFGNEQFF.

In this sample, this clone is medium-sized (0.01 to 0.1%). The rearrangement joins TRBV6-5 to TRBJ1-2; D is undetermined. The V end lost 2 bases, the J end lost 2 bases, and 9 bases lay between the germline ends. The CDR3 contains 14 residues. Germline CDR1 and CDR2: MNHEY and SVGAGI. CDR3 in DNA: TGTGCCAGCAGTTACATTTTTGGGAACTATGGCTACACCTTC. Translation gives CASSYIFGNYGYTF.

This chain joins TRBV6-1 and TRBJ2-5, with 9 bases aligning to TRBD1. V trimming: 2 bases; J trimming: 4 bases; junction bases outside the gene matches: 8. The CDR3 is made up of 16 amino acids. Germline V gene lookup returns CDR1 MNHNS and CDR2 SASEGT. DNA for the CDR3: TGTGCCAGCAGTGAACAGCCCGGGACAGGGCCAGAGACCCAGTACTTC. Amino acids: CASSEQPGTGPETQYF.

This sequence joins TRBV5-6 and TRBJ1-1; D is perhaps TRBD1 (5 bases). The CDR3 has 15 amino acids. The V end was cut by 4 bases, the J end by 2 bases, with 15 bases between. CDR1 is SGHDT and CDR2 is YYEEEE in the germline V gene. This CDR3 reads CASSQNRLRNTEAFF. The CDR3 nucleotides are TGTGCCAGCAGCCAAAACAGGCTCCGCAACACTGAAGCTTTCTTT.